This TCR beta chain was documented in a study of OX40 agonist ivuxolimab in advanced cancers. About the research overall: The study treated patients with ivuxolimab, an agonistic anti-OX40 (CD134) antibody. Whole-study results and caveats: Normalized T-cell clonal expansion was also low in some nonresponders. Mean expanded clone counts were higher in CD8+ than CD4+ T cells.

Trimming removed 4 bases from V and 7 bases from J, with 14 bases in between. CDR1 and CDR2 (germline): LGHNA, YSLEER. The CDR3 is made up of 13 amino acids. This clone was observed once. Its antigen is currently unknown. Repertoires were generated with immunoSEQ multiplex PCR, while TCRdb's copy carries only in-frame clones and drops some. This table has more than 40,000 clones, 82% appearing once. The rearrangement joins TRBV4-3 to TRBJ2-7; D is ambiguous. This TCR was recovered from an adult with an advanced solid tumor such as melanoma, head and neck, liver or kidney cancer. The specimen comprised CD4+ or CD8+ T cells sorted from blood, sampled in a trial of the OX40 agonist ivuxolimab. Here the CDR3 reads CASSLSHGREQYF. For the CDR3, the DNA is TGCGCCAGCAGCCTAAGTCATGGCAGAGAGCAGTACTTC.